This TCR beta chain was recorded in a study of vaccination and CD4 T cells after COVID-19. About the research overall: Each control culture was treated with a CEFX pool, an HIV-1 Nef pool, or no peptide.

Treatment indicated: approximately 9-day PBMC culture with coronavirus spike peptide pools or control peptides (ViraFEST assay). Trimming took off 0 bases at V and 8 bases at J, with 20 bases between the two ends. CDR1 is SGHRS, CDR2 YFSETQ, per germline. CDR3 length: 16 amino acids. Turning to this clonotype: Its target is not known.

The study sequenced cultured CD4+ T cell DNA using the Oncomine TCR Beta short-read assay. Cultured CD4+ T cells yielded the extracted genomic DNA. From the PCR reads, TCRdb called clonotypes with MiXCR, one entry per CDR3 protein. The table shows over 3,000 distinct CDR3 sequences, with 70% to 80% occurring only once. The chain carries TRBV5-1 and TRBJ1-2; a possible D gene is TRBD1 (5 bases). The source of this sequence is a human donor who had recovered from COVID-19. The specimen sequenced was CD4+ T cells from blood, cultured in vitro. The CDR3 loop is CASSLETAGRGRGYTF. The DNA of the CDR3 is TGCGCCAGCAGCTTGGAGACGGCGGGGAGGGGAAGAGGCTACACCTTC.